This T cell receptor beta chain is drawn from a study of CD8 T cells in Susac syndrome. With respect to this clonotype: Its antigen remains unidentified.

Germline CDR1 SNHLY, CDR2 FYNNEI. There are 14 residues in the CDR3. V lost 8 bases to trimming and J lost 1 base, with 12 bases between them. Study findings and constraints: The study admitted that it had a relatively small number of individuals in its TCR sequencing and HLA analysis.

Sequencing of TCR beta drew on CD8+ and CD4+ T cells from blood. Purification of the CD8+ and CD4+ T cells relied on negative isolation, and TEMRA cells underwent FACS enrichment. Random hexamers were used to reverse transcribe the RNA input (about 0.5 to 1 ug). The authors amplified TCR beta CDR3 across 54 Vbeta and 13 Jbeta using immunoSEQ multiplex PCR. TCRdb processed the immunoSEQ multiplex PCR reads anew with MiXCR; each CDR3 protein has one entry. This sample carries some 63,000 distinct CDR3 sequences, roughly 94% of them seen once, and the ten largest clones take around 0.6%. Sequenced sample: CD8+ T cells from PBMCs. The clonotype was recovered from a human donor with multiple sclerosis. This chain links TRBV2 with TRBJ2-4; D is ambiguous. The CDR3 loop reads CASHPKEAKNIQYF. Written as DNA, the CDR3 is TGTGCCAGCCACCCTAAGGAGGCCAAAAACATTCAGTACTTC.